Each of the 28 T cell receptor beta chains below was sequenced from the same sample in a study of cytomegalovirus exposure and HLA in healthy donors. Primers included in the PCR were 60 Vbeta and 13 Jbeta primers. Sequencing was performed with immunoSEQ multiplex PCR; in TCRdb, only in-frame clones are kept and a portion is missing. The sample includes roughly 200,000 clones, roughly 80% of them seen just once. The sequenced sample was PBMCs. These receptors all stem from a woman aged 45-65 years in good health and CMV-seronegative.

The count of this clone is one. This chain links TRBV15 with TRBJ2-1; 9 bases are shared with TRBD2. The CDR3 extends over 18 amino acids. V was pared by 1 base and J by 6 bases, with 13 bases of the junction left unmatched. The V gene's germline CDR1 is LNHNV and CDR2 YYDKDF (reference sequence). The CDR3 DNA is TGTGCCACCAGCAGAGCCTTTGACCGCCTAGCGGGATTCAATGAGCAGTTCTTC. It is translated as CATSRAFDRLAGFNEQFF.

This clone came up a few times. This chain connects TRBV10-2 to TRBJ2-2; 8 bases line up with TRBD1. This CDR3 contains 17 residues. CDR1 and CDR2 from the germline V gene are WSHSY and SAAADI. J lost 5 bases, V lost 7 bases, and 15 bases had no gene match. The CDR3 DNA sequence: TGCGCCAGCATCGAGAGCATACAGGGGGAAAGGACCGGGGAGCTGTTTTTT. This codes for CASIESIQGERTGELFF.

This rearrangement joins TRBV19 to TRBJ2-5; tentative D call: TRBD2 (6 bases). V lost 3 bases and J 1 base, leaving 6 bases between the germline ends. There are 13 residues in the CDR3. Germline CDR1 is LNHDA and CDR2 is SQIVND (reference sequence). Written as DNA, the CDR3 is TGTGCCAGTAGTATGGGACTCCAAGAGACCCAGTACTTC. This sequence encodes CASSMGLQETQYF.

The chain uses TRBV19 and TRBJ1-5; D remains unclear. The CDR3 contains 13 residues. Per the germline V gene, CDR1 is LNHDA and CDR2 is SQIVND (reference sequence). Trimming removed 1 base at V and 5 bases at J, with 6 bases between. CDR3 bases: TGTGCCAGTAGTATAGCGGGTTATCAGCCCCAGCATTTT. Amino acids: CASSIAGYQPQHF.

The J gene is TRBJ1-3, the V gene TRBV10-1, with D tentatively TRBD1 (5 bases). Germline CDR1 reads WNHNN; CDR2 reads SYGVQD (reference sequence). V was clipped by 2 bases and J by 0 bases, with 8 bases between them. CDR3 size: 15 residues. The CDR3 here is CASSERGSSGNTIYF. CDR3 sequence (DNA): TGCGCCAGCAGTGAGCGGGGGAGCTCTGGAAACACCATATATTTT.

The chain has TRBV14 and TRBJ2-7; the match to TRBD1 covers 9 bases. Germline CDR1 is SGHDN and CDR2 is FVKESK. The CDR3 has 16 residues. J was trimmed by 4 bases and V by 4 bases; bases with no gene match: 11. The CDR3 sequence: CASSLFTGTGPYEQYF. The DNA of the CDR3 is TGTGCCAGCAGCCTTTTCACCGGGACAGGGCCGTACGAGCAGTACTTC.

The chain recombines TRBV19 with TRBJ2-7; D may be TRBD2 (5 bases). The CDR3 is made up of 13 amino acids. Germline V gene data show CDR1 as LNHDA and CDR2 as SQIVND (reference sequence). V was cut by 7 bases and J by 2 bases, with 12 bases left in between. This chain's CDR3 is CASKMDGTYEQYF. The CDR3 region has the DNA TGTGCCAGTAAGATGGACGGGACCTACGAGCAGTACTTC.

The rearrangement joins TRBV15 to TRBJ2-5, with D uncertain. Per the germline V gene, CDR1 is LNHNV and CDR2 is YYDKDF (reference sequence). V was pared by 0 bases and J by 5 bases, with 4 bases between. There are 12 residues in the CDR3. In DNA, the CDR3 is TGTGCCACCAGCAGAGATGAGGAGACCCAGTACTTC. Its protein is CATSRDEETQYF.

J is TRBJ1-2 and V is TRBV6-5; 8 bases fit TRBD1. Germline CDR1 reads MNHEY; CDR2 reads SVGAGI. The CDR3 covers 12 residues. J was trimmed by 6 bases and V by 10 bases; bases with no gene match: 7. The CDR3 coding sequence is TGTGCCACGGTGACAGGGGATAATGGCTACACCTTC. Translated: CATVTGDNGYTF.

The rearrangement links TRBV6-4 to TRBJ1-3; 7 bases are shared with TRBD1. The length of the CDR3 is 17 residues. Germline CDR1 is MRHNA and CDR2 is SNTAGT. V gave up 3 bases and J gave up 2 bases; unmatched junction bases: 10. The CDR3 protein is CASSECGRGLPGNTIYF. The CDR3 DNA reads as TGTGCCAGCAGTGAGTGCGGAAGGGGGCTCCCTGGAAACACCATATATTTT.

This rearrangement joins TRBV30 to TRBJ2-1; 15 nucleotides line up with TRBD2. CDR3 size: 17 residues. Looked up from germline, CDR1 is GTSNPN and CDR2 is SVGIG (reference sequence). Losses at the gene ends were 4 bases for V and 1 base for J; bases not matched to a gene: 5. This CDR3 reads CAWTGTSGRSSYNEQFF. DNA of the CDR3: TGTGCCTGGACCGGGACTAGCGGGAGGTCATCCTACAATGAGCAGTTCTTC.

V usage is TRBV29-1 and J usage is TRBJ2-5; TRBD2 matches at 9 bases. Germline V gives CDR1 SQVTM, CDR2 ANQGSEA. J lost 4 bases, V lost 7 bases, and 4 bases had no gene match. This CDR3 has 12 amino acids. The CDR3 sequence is CSAGTSPETQYF. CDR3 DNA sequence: TGCAGCGCAGGGACTAGCCCAGAGACCCAGTACTTC.

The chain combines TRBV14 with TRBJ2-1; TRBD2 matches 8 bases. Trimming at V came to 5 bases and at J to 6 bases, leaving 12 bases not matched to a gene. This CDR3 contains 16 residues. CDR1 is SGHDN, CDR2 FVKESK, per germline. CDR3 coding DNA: TGTGCCAGCAGCGCGCCGGGACTAGTAGGTCGCAATGAGCAGTTCTTC. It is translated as CASSAPGLVGRNEQFF.

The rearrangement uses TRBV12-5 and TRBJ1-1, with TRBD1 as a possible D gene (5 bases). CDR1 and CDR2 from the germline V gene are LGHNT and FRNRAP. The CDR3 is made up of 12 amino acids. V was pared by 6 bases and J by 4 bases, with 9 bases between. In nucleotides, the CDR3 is TGTGCTAGTGGCCCAGGGTCCACTGAAGCTTTCTTT. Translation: CASGPGSTEAFF.

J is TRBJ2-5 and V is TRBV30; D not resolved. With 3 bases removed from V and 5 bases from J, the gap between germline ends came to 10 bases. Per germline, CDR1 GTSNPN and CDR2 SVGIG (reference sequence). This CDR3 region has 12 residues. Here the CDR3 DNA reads TGTGCCTGGAGCCCCATTACTGAGACCCAGTACTTC. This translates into CAWSPITETQYF.

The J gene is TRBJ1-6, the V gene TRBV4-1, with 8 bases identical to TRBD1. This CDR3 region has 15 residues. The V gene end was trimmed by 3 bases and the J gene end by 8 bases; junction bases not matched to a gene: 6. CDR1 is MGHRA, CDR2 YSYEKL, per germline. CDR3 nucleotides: TGCGCCAGCAGCCAGGGCGGACAGGGCTATTCACCCCTCCACTTT. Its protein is CASSQGGQGYSPLHF.

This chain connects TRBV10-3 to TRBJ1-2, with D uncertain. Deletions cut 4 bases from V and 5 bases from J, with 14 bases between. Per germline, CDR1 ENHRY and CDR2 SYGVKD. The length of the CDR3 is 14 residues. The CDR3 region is CAISGRTGDYGYTF. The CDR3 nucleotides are TGTGCCATCAGTGGCCGGACTGGCGATTATGGCTACACCTTC.

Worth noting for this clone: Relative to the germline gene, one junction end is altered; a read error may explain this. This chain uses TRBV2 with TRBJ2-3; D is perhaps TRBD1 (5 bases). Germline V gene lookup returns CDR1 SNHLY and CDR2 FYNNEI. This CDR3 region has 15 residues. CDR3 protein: CASTSQGWGTDAQYF. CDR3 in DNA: TGTGCCAGCACTTCTCAGGGATGGGGCACAGATGCGCAGTATTTT.

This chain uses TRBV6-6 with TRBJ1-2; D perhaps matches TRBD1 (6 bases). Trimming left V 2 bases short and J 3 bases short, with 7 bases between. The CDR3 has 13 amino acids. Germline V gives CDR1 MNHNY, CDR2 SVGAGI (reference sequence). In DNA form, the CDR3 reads TGTGCCAGCAGTTACGAGGGGGACTATGGCTACACCTTC. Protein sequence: CASSYEGDYGYTF.

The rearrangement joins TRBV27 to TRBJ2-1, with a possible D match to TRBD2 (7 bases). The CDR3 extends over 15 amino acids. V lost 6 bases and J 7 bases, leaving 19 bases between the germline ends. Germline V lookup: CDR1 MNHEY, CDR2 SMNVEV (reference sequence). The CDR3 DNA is TGTGCCAGCAGAAAGGGGGGGGACCCTCAAAATGAGCAGTTCTTC. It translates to CASRKGGDPQNEQFF.

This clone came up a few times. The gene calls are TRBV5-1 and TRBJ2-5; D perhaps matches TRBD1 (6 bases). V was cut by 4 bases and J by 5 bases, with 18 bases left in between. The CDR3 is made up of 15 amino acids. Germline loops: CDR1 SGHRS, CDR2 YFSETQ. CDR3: CASSATGGGQETQYF. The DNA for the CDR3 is TGCGCCAGCAGCGCGACAGGCGGTGGGCAGGAGACCCAGTACTTC.

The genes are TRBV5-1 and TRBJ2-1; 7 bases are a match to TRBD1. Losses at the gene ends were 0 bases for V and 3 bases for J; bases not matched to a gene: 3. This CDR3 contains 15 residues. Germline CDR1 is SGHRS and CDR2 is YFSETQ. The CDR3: CASSLATGDYNEQFF. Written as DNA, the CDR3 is TGCGCCAGCAGCTTGGCCACAGGGGACTACAATGAGCAGTTCTTC.

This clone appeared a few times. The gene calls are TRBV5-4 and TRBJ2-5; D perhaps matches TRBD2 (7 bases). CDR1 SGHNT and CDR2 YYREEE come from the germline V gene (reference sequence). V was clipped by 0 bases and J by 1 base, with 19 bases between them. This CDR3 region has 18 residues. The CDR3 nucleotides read TGTGCCAGCAGCTTGGGGGGTGGGGGGGGCCTCACCCAAGAGACCCAGTACTTC. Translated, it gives CASSLGGGGGLTQETQYF.

CDR3 sequence: CASSPAGGDTQYF. In nucleotides, the CDR3 is TGTGCCAGCAGCCCGGCGGGGGGGGATACGCAGTATTTT. The chain has TRBV7-2 and TRBJ2-3; 9 bases map to TRBD2. The CDR3 is made up of 13 amino acids. Germline values: CDR1 SGHTA, CDR2 FQGNSA. Trimming at V came to 5 bases and at J to 6 bases, leaving 3 bases not matched to a gene.

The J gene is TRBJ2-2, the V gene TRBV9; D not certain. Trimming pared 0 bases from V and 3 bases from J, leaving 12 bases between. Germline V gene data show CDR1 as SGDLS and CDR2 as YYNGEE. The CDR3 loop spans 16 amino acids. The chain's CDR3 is CASSVVIAPDTGELFF. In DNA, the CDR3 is TGTGCCAGCAGCGTAGTTATAGCCCCCGACACCGGGGAGCTGTTTTTT.

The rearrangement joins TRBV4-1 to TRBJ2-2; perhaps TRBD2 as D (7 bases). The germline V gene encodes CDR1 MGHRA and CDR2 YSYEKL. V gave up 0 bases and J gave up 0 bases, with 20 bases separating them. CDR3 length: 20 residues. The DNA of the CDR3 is TGCGCCAGCAGCCAAGAAGAAGGGGGGGGGCGGGAACCGAACACCGGGGAGCTGTTTTTT. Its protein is CASSQEEGGGREPNTGELFF.

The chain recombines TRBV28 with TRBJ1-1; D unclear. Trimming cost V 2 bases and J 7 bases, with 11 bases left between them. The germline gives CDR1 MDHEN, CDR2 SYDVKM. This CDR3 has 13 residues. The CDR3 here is CASSLPSRREAFF. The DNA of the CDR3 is TGTGCCAGCAGTTTACCTTCGCGTCGTGAAGCTTTCTTT. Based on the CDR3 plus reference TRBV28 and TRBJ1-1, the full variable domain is DVKVTQSSRYLVKRTGEKVFLECVQDMDHENMFWYRQDPGLGLRLIYFSYDVKMKEKGDIPEGYSVSREKKERFSLILESASTNQTSMYLCASSLPSRREAFFGQGTRLTVV.

The CDR3 spells CATSRRTSGRTDTQYF. The CDR3 DNA follows: TGTGCCACCAGCAGAAGGACTAGCGGACGCACAGATACGCAGTATTTT. V usage is TRBV15 and J usage is TRBJ2-3; 10 bases are shared with TRBD2. J gave up 1 base and V 2 bases, and 3 bases lay outside the gene matches. CDR1 LNHNV and CDR2 YYDKDF come from the germline V gene (reference sequence). The CDR3 runs to 16 residues.